The clone carrying this T cell receptor (beta chain) was seen ten or more times. This entry comes from a study of T cell repertoires in cytomegalovirus infection. The V segment lost 5 bases and the J segment 9 bases; nucleotides outside the gene matches: 9. Germline V lookup: CDR1 ENHRY, CDR2 SYGVKD. The CDR3 consists of 14 residues. TCRdb re-called the reads with MiXCR, one entry per CDR3 protein. The sample yields fewer than 550,000 distinct CDR3 sequences, 26% seen once. Sequencing used PBMCs. V usage is TRBV10-3 and J usage is TRBJ2-1; 8 bases align to TRBD2. This sequence was found in a human donor in good health (CMV status not recorded). Some clones in this sample may be carry-over from other donors' samples. In DNA form, the CDR3 reads TGTGCCATCAGTAGCGGGAGTGGTATGGGTGAGCAGTTCTTC. The encoded protein is CAISSGSGMGEQFF.